The T cell receptor (beta chain) described here comes from a study of blood T cell repertoires in COVID-19. V gave up 4 bases and J gave up 6 bases; unmatched junction bases: 8. This CDR3 region has 16 residues. Germline loops: CDR1 SGHRS, CDR2 YFSETQ. TCRdb keeps only in-frame clones here, not all; method: immunoSEQ multiplex PCR. The sample has 200,000 or so clones; around 84% are singletons. The specimen was peripheral blood. This sequence originates from a woman aged 80 or older with COVID-19, enrolled during active disease. This rearrangement joins TRBV5-1 to TRBJ2-1, with 12 bases lining up with TRBD1. In nucleotides, the CDR3 is TGCGCCAGCAGCCCGGTGGGGACAGGGGGCCGCAATGAGCAGTTCTTC. Its protein is CASSPVGTGGRNEQFF.